The 8 T cell receptor beta chains below all came from one sample that was sequenced in a study of blood T cell repertoires in COVID-19. TCRdb keeps only in-frame clones here, not all; method: immunoSEQ multiplex PCR. In the table there are approximately 220,000 clones, approximately 80% of which are singletons. Input material: peripheral blood. The receptors here all came from a woman aged 55-70 years who had recovered from COVID-19.

The chain couples TRBV2 to TRBJ2-3, with TRBD2 identical over 9 bases. Trimming took 10 bases from V and 0 from J; bases not matched to a gene: 5. Germline CDR1 SNHLY, CDR2 FYNNEI. CDR3 length equals 14 residues. In nucleotides, the CDR3 is TGTGCCATTTCTAGCGGGGTGAGCACAGATACGCAGTATTTT. It yields the protein CAISSGVSTDTQYF.

This sequence joins TRBV15 and TRBJ2-3; TRBD2 aligns across 7 bases. CDR3 length: 15 amino acids. Germline loops: CDR1 LNHNV, CDR2 YYDKDF (reference sequence). V gave up 0 bases and J gave up 3 bases; unmatched junction bases: 3. The CDR3 sequence is CATSRDPGGTDTQYF. Here the CDR3 DNA reads TGTGCCACCAGCAGAGATCCGGGAGGAACAGATACGCAGTATTTT.

CDR3 in DNA: TGTGCCAGCAGTGAACGAAGGAGCAGCAATTCACCCCTCCACTTT. Amino acid sequence: CASSERRSSNSPLHF. V gene TRBV6-1 combines with J gene TRBJ1-6, with D uncertain. Trimming took off 2 bases at V and 7 bases at J, with 12 bases between the two ends. The V gene's germline CDR1 is MNHNS and CDR2 SASEGT. The CDR3 has 15 amino acids.

The chain is built from TRBV27 and TRBJ1-5; D gene ambiguous. Trimming cost V 0 bases and J 9 bases, with 9 bases left between them. Per germline, CDR1 MNHEY and CDR2 SMNVEV (reference sequence). This CDR3 comprises 13 residues. The chain's CDR3 is CASSLSFPSPQHF. CDR3 nucleotide sequence: TGTGCCAGCAGTTTATCGTTCCCGTCGCCCCAGCATTTT.

This rearrangement joins TRBV24-1 to TRBJ2-1; 8 bases fit TRBD2. Germline V gene sequence: CDR1 KGHDR, CDR2 SFDVKD. This CDR3 region has 16 residues. V shed 3 bases, J shed 3 bases, and the junction held 6 bases outside the gene matches. The CDR3 protein is CATSDTTSGDYNEQFF. CDR3 sequence (DNA): TGTGCCACCAGTGATACCACTAGCGGAGACTACAATGAGCAGTTCTTC.

The chain is built from TRBV27 and TRBJ1-1; TRBD1 aligns across 9 bases. The V and J ends lost 5 bases and 0 bases, in that order; junction bases with no gene match: 7. The CDR3 is 16 residues long. Germline CDR1 reads MNHEY; CDR2 reads SMNVEV (reference sequence). The CDR3 bases are TGTGCCAGCAGTCCAGGGACAGGGCAGTTGAACACTGAAGCTTTCTTT. It yields the protein CASSPGTGQLNTEAFF.

This clone occurred once. The CDR3 region has the DNA TGTGCCACCAGCCCGGCGGGGGGTATAGATACGCAGTATTTT. Protein product: CATSPAGGIDTQYF. The rearrangement joins TRBV24-1 to TRBJ2-3; 8 bases fit TRBD2. V lost 7 bases to trimming and J lost 5 bases; unmatched junction nucleotides: 7. Germline CDR1 and CDR2: KGHDR and SFDVKD. The CDR3 totals 14 residues.

This sequence joins TRBV11-2 and TRBJ2-3; D is perhaps TRBD1 (6 bases). Trimming pared 5 bases from V and 10 bases from J, leaving 19 bases between. The CDR3 has 14 residues. Per the germline V gene, CDR1 is SGHAT and CDR2 is FQNNGV. This chain's CDR3 is CASSQSMQGPAQYF. CDR3 sequence (DNA): TGTGCCAGCAGCCAATCAATGCAGGGGCCGGCGCAGTATTTT.